This T cell receptor beta chain came from a study of shared clonotypes between healthy human individuals. Study-level background: Researchers assigned three CD4 naive, three CD4 memory, two CD8 naive and one CD8 memory plate to each donor.

Repertoires were generated with immunoSEQ multiplex PCR, while TCRdb's copy carries only in-frame clones and drops some. The sample contains approximately 1.4 million clones, under 99% of which appear only once. CDR3 length equals 14 residues. Germline lookup yields CDR1 LNHNV and CDR2 YYDKDF (reference sequence). V shed 5 bases, J shed 3 bases, and the junction held 1 base outside the gene matches. Sequenced sample: naive CD4+ T cells sorted from blood. Subset: CD45RA+ positively selected. The clonotype originates from a man aged 25-40 years in good health. The chain recombines TRBV15 with TRBJ2-3; TRBD1 agrees at 11 bases. The DNA for the CDR3 is TGTGCCACCAGCGGGGACAGGGGGACAGATACGCAGTATTTT. Amino acid sequence: CATSGDRGTDTQYF. The whole variable domain, filled in from reference TRBV15 and TRBJ2-3, reads DAMVIQNPRYQVTQFGKPVTLSCSQTLNHNVMYWYQQKSSQAPKLLFHYYDKDFNNEADTPDNFQSRRPNTSFCFLDIRSPGLGDTAMYLCATSGDRGTDTQYFGPGTRLTVL.